The rows below give T cell receptor beta chains drawn from one sample of a study of human T cells and chemical hapten exposure. TCRdb re-called the RACE reads with MiXCR, one entry per CDR3 protein. Of about 270,000 distinct CDR3 sequences listed, around 7.3% are singletons. Sequencing was performed on whole blood, taken in connection with sensitization to the hapten diphenylcyclopropenone (DPC). The receptors were gathered from a man between 18 and 35 years old with alopecia areata. Some clones in this sample may be carry-over from other donors' samples. Each CDR3 is given without its conserved first and last residue.

CDR3aa: ASSPTEGFRTEAF
v_gene: TRBV6-5

CDR3aa: SADRRESYEQY
v_gene: TRBV20-1

CDR3aa: ATSAQGYNQPQH
v_gene: TRBV24-1

CDR3aa: ASSFSGKGGYADEQY
v_gene: TRBV5-5

CDR3aa: ASSLKTVLGTVYNEQF
v_gene: TRBV7-2

CDR3aa: ASSSQDPGELF
v_gene: TRBV7-3

CDR3aa: ASTLFGEKLF
v_gene: TRBV2

CDR3aa: ASSPRALAGVVNEQF
v_gene: TRBV27

CDR3aa: ASSGDREIGLNTEAF
v_gene: TRBV5-1

CDR3aa: SVKREPKNTEAF
v_gene: TRBV29-1

CDR3aa: SATGTAGTDTQY
v_gene: TRBV20-1

CDR3aa: ASSQGSGPANYGYT
v_gene: TRBV3-1

CDR3aa: ASSLVRGTDSTDTQY
v_gene: TRBV5-1

CDR3aa: ASFGASGYYNSPLH
v_gene: TRBV9

CDR3aa: SVMKPKETQY
v_gene: TRBV20-1

CDR3aa: ASSQVPPYTGELF
v_gene: TRBV4-3

CDR3aa: ATSDLLDTQY
v_gene: TRBV24-1

CDR3aa: ATLAGGTHHPYNEQF
v_gene: TRBV12-3/TRBV12-4